These 7 T cell receptor beta chains share one sample of origin, sequenced in a study of beta chain features in type 1 diabetes. Expressed TCRB transcripts were sequenced after all isolated RNA was converted to cDNA. Generated by immunoSEQ multiplex PCR, the TCRdb table keeps only in-frame clones and is missing some. The sample yields fewer than 500,000 clones, approximately 15% seen once. Sequencing was performed on naive CD4+ T cells from blood. These receptors all stem from a man aged 30 to 45 in good health.

This clone has a handful of counts. CDR3 nucleotide sequence: TGCGCCAGCAGCCAAGATTTTGGACGCACATCTTTCAATCAGCCCCAGCATTTT. Protein product: CASSQDFGRTSFNQPQHF. The gene calls are TRBV4-3 and TRBJ1-5; D ambiguous. Deletions cut 0 bases from V and 3 bases from J, with 18 bases between. Germline CDR1 and CDR2: LGHNA and YSLEER. The CDR3 is 18 amino acids.

This clone was detected a few times. The CDR3 is CAISENTHSQETQYF. The CDR3 coding sequence is TGTGCCATCAGTGAGAATACTCATTCCCAAGAGACCCAGTACTTC. The chain joins TRBV10-3 to TRBJ2-5; no reliable D call. The CDR3 totals 15 residues. Trimming pared 2 bases from V and 1 base from J, leaving 11 bases between. The germline V gene encodes CDR1 ENHRY and CDR2 SYGVKD.

In its sample, this clone was seen a few times. This chain connects TRBV10-3 to TRBJ2-1; 12 positions agree with TRBD2. Germline V lookup: CDR1 ENHRY, CDR2 SYGVKD. CDR3 length: 15 amino acids. Trimming took 6 bases from V and 5 from J; bases not matched to a gene: 5. DNA of the CDR3: TGTGCCATCAGCCGACTAGCGGGGGCCCACAATGAGCAGTTCTTC. It is translated as CAISRLAGAHNEQFF.

The rearrangement uses TRBV7-2 and TRBJ2-7; the D gene is possibly TRBD1 (5 bases). Trimming cost V 3 bases and J 4 bases, with 7 bases left between them. Germline V gives CDR1 SGHTA, CDR2 FQGNSA. CDR3 length equals 12 residues. In DNA, the CDR3 is TGTGCCAGCAGCTTTAGGGGATACGAGCAGTACTTC. This codes for CASSFRGYEQYF.

The chain carries TRBV14 and TRBJ1-1; no clear D gene. Trimming removed 0 bases at V and 0 bases at J, with 14 bases between. Germline lookup yields CDR1 SGHDN and CDR2 FVKESK. The CDR3 is 17 amino acids. The CDR3 is CASSQDLAETLNTEAFF. In DNA, the CDR3 is TGTGCCAGCAGCCAAGATTTGGCAGAGACATTGAACACTGAAGCTTTCTTT.

The chain recombines TRBV15 with TRBJ2-3; TRBD2 matches at 11 bases. The trim removed 1 base at V and 5 bases at J, leaving 5 bases unmatched. Germline CDR1 and CDR2: LNHNV and YYDKDF (reference sequence). The CDR3 extends over 16 amino acids. The DNA of the CDR3 is TGTGCCACCAGCAGAGGACTAGCGGGATATGTAGATACGCAGTATTTT. The encoded protein is CATSRGLAGYVDTQYF. Full variable domain (missing parts from reference TRBV15 and TRBJ2-3): DAMVIQNPRYQVTQFGKPVTLSCSQTLNHNVMYWYQQKSSQAPKLLFHYYDKDFNNEADTPDNFQSRRPNTSFCFLDIRSPGLGDTAMYLCATSRGLAGYVDTQYFGPGTRLTVL.

This clone was detected only a few times. This chain connects TRBV4-2 to TRBJ1-1, with D uncertain. The CDR3 contains 14 residues. Germline V lookup: CDR1 LGHNA, CDR2 YNFKEQ. V shed 4 bases and J shed 3 bases, with 12 bases lying between them. CDR3 sequence: CASSRQADYTEAFF. Written as DNA, the CDR3 is TGTGCCAGCAGCCGACAAGCAGACTACACTGAAGCTTTCTTT.